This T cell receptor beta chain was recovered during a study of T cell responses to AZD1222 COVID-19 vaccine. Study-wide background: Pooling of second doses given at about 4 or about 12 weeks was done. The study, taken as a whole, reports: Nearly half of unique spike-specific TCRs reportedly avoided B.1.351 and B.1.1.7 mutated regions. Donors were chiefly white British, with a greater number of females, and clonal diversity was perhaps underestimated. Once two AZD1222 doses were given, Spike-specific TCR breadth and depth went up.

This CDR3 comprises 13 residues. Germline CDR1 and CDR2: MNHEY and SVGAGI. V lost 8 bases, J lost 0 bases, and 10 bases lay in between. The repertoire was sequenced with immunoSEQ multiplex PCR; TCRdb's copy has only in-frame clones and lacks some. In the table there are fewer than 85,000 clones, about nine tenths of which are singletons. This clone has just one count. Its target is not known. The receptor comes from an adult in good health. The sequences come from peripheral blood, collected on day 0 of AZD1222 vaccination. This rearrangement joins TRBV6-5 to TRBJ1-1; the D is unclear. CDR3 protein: CASLRSMNTEAFF. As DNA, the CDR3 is TGTGCCAGCCTGCGTTCCATGAACACTGAAGCTTTCTTT.